These 23 T cell receptor beta chains came from one sample sequenced in a study of T-cell memory formation after mild COVID-19. TCRdb passed the 5' RACE reads through MiXCR, listing each CDR3 protein once. In the table there are some 250,000 distinct CDR3 sequences, approximately 18% of which are singletons. The sample comprised PBMCs or a T cell subset sorted from them (not recorded which). The source is a man aged 18 to 29 who had mild COVID-19 (a few samples of this study predate the infection). Cell type and time point are not known.

This clonotype was recorded a few times. The chain has TRBV7-3 and TRBJ2-3; the match to TRBD2 covers 8 bases. The CDR3 sequence is 16 residues long. Per the germline V gene, CDR1 is SGHTA and CDR2 is FQGTGA. Trimming removed 1 base from V and 1 base from J; junction bases left unmatched: 4. CDR3 in amino acids: CASSLSGGPGTDTQYF. The DNA of the CDR3 is TGTGCCAGCAGCTTAAGCGGGGGGCCGGGCACAGATACGCAGTATTTT.

This clonotype was detected a few times. The chain has TRBV6-2 or TRBV6-3 and TRBJ1-2; TRBD1 matches 12 bases. The germline V gene encodes CDR1 MNHEY and CDR2 SVGEGT. Trimming cost V 2 bases and J 3 bases; bases outside gene matches: 10. The CDR3 has 18 amino acids. The CDR3 coding sequence is TGTGCCAGCAGTTACCCATCCCGGGACAGGGGGCGATACTATGGCTACACCTTC. Encoded protein: CASSYPSRDRGRYYGYTF.

V usage is TRBV9 and J usage is TRBJ2-2; a weak D match, TRBD1 (6 bases). Trimming removed 3 bases from V and 3 bases from J, with 12 bases in between. Per germline, CDR1 SGDLS and CDR2 YYNGEE. The CDR3 contains 15 residues. The CDR3 DNA sequence: TGTGCCAGCAGCGAGGGGACACGGCACACCGGGGAGCTGTTTTTT. Its protein is CASSEGTRHTGELFF.

The table lists this clonotype with many counts. The rearrangement joins TRBV10-3 to TRBJ2-3; D unresolved. Germline V gene sequence: CDR1 ENHRY, CDR2 SYGVKD. The V gene lost 6 bases and the J gene lost 1 base, with 17 bases spanning the gap. The CDR3 has 16 amino acids. The CDR3 DNA follows: TGTGCCATCAGATTCCTTAGCCGCGAGGGCACAGATACGCAGTATTTT. As protein: CAIRFLSREGTDTQYF.

V and J are TRBV20-1 and TRBJ1-4; the D is unclear. In germline, CDR1 is DFQATT, CDR2 SNEGSKA (reference sequence). Trimming removed 1 base at V and 9 bases at J, with 18 bases between. This CDR3 region has 15 residues. This CDR3 is CSARVPAGREKKLFF. In DNA form, the CDR3 reads TGCAGTGCTAGAGTCCCGGCGGGAAGGGAGAAAAAACTGTTTTTT.

The V and J genes are TRBV7-2 and TRBJ1-5, with D possibly TRBD1 on 5 matching bases. Germline V CDR1 and CDR2: SGHTA, FQGNSA. The CDR3 is 15 amino acids. Between the trimmed V and J ends, which lost 5 bases and 0 bases, there was a span of 11 bases. CDR3 protein: CASSPTGLSNQPQHF. The CDR3 DNA follows: TGTGCCAGCAGCCCTACGGGGCTTAGCAATCAGCCCCAGCATTTT.

This clonotype was found a few times. The rearrangement links TRBV5-1 to TRBJ1-1; D gene unclear. V lost 0 bases, J lost 5 bases, and 11 bases lay in between. Germline-derived CDR1 and CDR2 are SGHRS and YFSETQ. This CDR3 contains 14 residues. The DNA for the CDR3 is TGCGCCAGCAGCTTGGCGGGAGGAGAGACTGAAGCTTTCTTT. Its translation is CASSLAGGETEAFF.

This clonotype was recorded once. The rearrangement links TRBV4-2 to TRBJ2-3; 8 positions match TRBD1. CDR3 length equals 13 residues. Germline CDR1 and CDR2: LGHNA and YNFKEQ. The ends lost 3 bases at V and 11 bases at J; junction bases unmatched: 7. Here the CDR3 DNA reads TGTGCCAGCAGCCAGGGTTCCAGGGGGCGGCAGTATTTT. Its translation is CASSQGSRGRQYF.

This chain joins TRBV6-2 or TRBV6-3 and TRBJ2-1; D uncertain. Trimming removed 6 bases at V and 5 bases at J, with 11 bases between. This CDR3 has 13 amino acids. Germline-derived CDR1 and CDR2 are MNHEY and SVGEGT. The CDR3: CASRTPTHNEQFF. The CDR3 bases are TGTGCCAGCAGGACCCCAACACACAATGAGCAGTTCTTC.

This chain joins TRBV9 and TRBJ2-3; 8 bases align to TRBD2. Germline values: CDR1 SGDLS, CDR2 YYNGEE. The CDR3 has 16 residues. V trimming: 4 bases; J trimming: 4 bases; junction bases outside the gene matches: 11. The CDR3 is CASSLSGGAEADTQYF. CDR3 DNA: TGTGCCAGCAGCTTATCCGGGGGGGCCGAGGCAGATACGCAGTATTTT.

The rearrangement links TRBV27 to TRBJ2-1; perhaps TRBD2 as D (5 bases). The CDR3 is 15 residues long. CDR1 is MNHEY and CDR2 is SMNVEV in the germline V gene (reference sequence). V was shortened by 2 bases and J by 0 bases, with 8 bases between the two germline ends. CDR3: CASSLRESSYNEQFF. For the CDR3, the DNA is TGTGCCAGCAGTTTAAGGGAGAGCTCCTACAATGAGCAGTTCTTC.

This clonotype was found a few times. The chain uses TRBV6-6 and TRBJ2-2; tentative D call: TRBD1 (6 bases). Germline lookup yields CDR1 MNHNY and CDR2 SVGAGI (reference sequence). The CDR3 is 16 residues long. V shed 9 bases and J shed 0 bases, with 17 bases lying between them. The CDR3 DNA sequence: TGTGCCAGTAGAACAGGGAAGGGATCGAACACCGGGGAGCTGTTTTTT. Translation gives CASRTGKGSNTGELFF.

This clonotype was detected ten times or more. The chain uses TRBV5-1 and TRBJ2-1, with D maybe TRBD2 (6 bases). In germline, CDR1 is SGHRS, CDR2 YFSETQ. The V gene lost 7 bases and the J gene lost 8 bases, with 10 bases spanning the gap. CDR3 length equals 11 residues. CDR3 amino acids: CASLGDYEQFF. CDR3 sequence (DNA): TGCGCCAGCCTCGGGGACTATGAGCAGTTCTTC.

In this sample, this clonotype turned up a few times. The chain couples TRBV25-1 to TRBJ2-4; no reliable D call. This CDR3 is built from 11 residues. Germline CDR1 MGHDK, CDR2 SYGVNS. Trimming shortened V by 4 bases and J by 8 bases, and 6 bases separated the two germline ends. CDR3 nucleotides: TGTGCCAGCAGTGCCCTGTACATTCAGTACTTC. Translating gives CASSALYIQYF.

This clonotype came up a few times. V is TRBV27 and J is TRBJ2-7; D ambiguous. Trimming pared 5 bases from V and 2 bases from J, leaving 16 bases between. The germline CDR1 and CDR2 sequences are MNHEY and SMNVEV (reference sequence). The CDR3 spans 15 residues. CDR3 coding DNA: TGTGCCAGCAGTCGAACCCCACAGTACCCCTACGAGCAGTACTTC. Protein product: CASSRTPQYPYEQYF.

In its sample, this clonotype was seen a few times. The V call is TRBV18, the J call TRBJ2-3; perhaps D is TRBD1 or TRBD2 (5 bases each). Germline CDR1 and CDR2: KGHSH and LQKENI. The CDR3 is made up of 13 amino acids. V lost 8 bases and J 6 bases, leaving 15 bases between the germline ends. CDR3 nucleotides: TGTGCCAGCGTCTGGCCCGAGGGGGATACGCAGTATTTT. Its protein is CASVWPEGDTQYF.

The rearrangement uses TRBV7-8 and TRBJ1-6; 7 bases are a match to TRBD1. V dropped 4 bases and J dropped 5; count of bases not matched to a gene: 5. The CDR3 covers 15 residues. Germline V lookup: CDR1 SGHVS, CDR2 FQNEAQ. The CDR3 DNA reads as TGTGCCAGCAGCTCCCGGGACAGTAATAATTCACCCCTCCACTTT. Amino acid sequence: CASSSRDSNNSPLHF.

Regarding this clonotype: This may arise from a read error, as a much more abundant clone is one base away. The genes are TRBV7-2 and TRBJ2-7; 8 bases are shared with TRBD1. The CDR3 is 13 amino acids. The ends lost 6 bases at V and 7 bases at J; junction bases unmatched: 8. Germline V gene sequence: CDR1 SGHTA, CDR2 FQGNSA. The CDR3 DNA follows: TGTGCCAGCAGATCCCAGGGGGCCGGTGAGCAGTACTTC. This sequence encodes CASRSQGAGEQYF.

The chain joins TRBV6-1 to TRBJ2-7; 8 bases line up with TRBD1. Trimming took 6 bases from V and 1 from J; bases not matched to a gene: 8. Germline values: CDR1 MNHNS, CDR2 SASEGT. This CDR3 has 15 amino acids. The chain's CDR3 is CASSGGTGPSYEQYF. CDR3 bases: TGTGCCAGCAGCGGAGGGACAGGTCCTTCCTACGAGCAGTACTTC.

The table lists this clonotype with a few counts. The CDR3 DNA is TGTGCCAGCACTTGGAACACCGGGGAGCTGTTTTTT. This translates into CASTWNTGELFF. This chain joins TRBV28 and TRBJ2-2; D gene uncertain. CDR3 length: 12 residues. The germline V gene has CDR1 MDHEN and CDR2 SYDVKM. V lost 7 bases to trimming and J lost 1 base, with 4 bases between them.

CDR3 residues: CAISARGRNEQFF. CDR3 in DNA: TGTGCCATCAGTGCCCGGGGGCGCAATGAGCAGTTCTTC. The genes are TRBV10-3 and TRBJ2-1; D possibly matches TRBD1 or TRBD2 (6 bases each). The length of the CDR3 is 13 residues. With 4 bases removed from V and 6 bases from J, the gap between germline ends came to 10 bases. The germline V gene has CDR1 ENHRY and CDR2 SYGVKD.

This clonotype was seen only a few times. The chain employs TRBV18 and TRBJ2-7; a weak D match, TRBD1 (6 bases). The V gene's germline CDR1 is KGHSH and CDR2 LQKENI. V lost 6 bases to trimming and J lost 4 bases, with 16 bases between them. This CDR3 contains 14 residues. The CDR3 spells CASSHTGNRYEQYF. As DNA, the CDR3 is TGTGCCAGCTCGCACACAGGGAATAGGTACGAGCAGTACTTC. Together with reference TRBV18 and TRBJ2-7, the CDR3 gives the full variable domain: NAGVMQNPRHLVRRRGQEARLRCSPMKGHSHVYWYRQLPEEGLKFMVYLQKENIIDESGMPKERFSAEFPKEGPSILRIQQVVRGDSAAYFCASSHTGNRYEQYFGPGTRLTVT.

This chain uses TRBV5-1 with TRBJ1-2; D may be TRBD1 (5 bases). CDR1 SGHRS and CDR2 YFSETQ come from the germline V gene. The CDR3 has 15 residues. The germline V and J ends were trimmed by 4 bases and 4 bases, with 17 bases remaining between them. CDR3: CASSQGQGRSYGYTF. The CDR3 nucleotides read TGCGCCAGCAGCCAAGGACAAGGGAGGAGCTATGGCTACACCTTC.